Listed below are T cell receptor beta chains from one sample, sequenced in a study of shared clonotypes between healthy human individuals. Clones were sequenced by immunoSEQ multiplex PCR, and TCRdb holds only the in-frame ones, with some missing. The repertoire includes roughly 1 million clones, roughly 80% of them detected once, and about 1.4% sits in the top ten. Specimen: memory CD4+ T cells sorted from blood. The receptors derive from a man between 18 and 29 years old in good health. CDR3s include the opening cysteine and the closing phenylalanine or tryptophan. The D gene is left open where the match is weak. The listing skips clone size in some rows; elsewhere it reads once, few, many or a size class.

D gene	V gene	J gene	clone size	CDR3 DNA	CDR3 protein
-	TRBV2	TRBJ2-7	-	TGTGCCGTCGGACGTTCAACATTCACGGGCGAGCAGTACTTC	CAVGRSTFTGEQYF
-	TRBV5-1	TRBJ2-3	-	TGCGCCAGCTCCCCCCTGGGGGGGGCGCAGGGAGATACGCAGTATTTT	CASSPLGGAQGDTQYF
TRBD1	TRBV11-2	TRBJ2-2	few	TGTGCCAGCAGCATTACAGGGGCCCACACCGGGGAGCTGTTTTTT	CASSITGAHTGELFF
-	TRBV28	TRBJ1-6	few	TGTGCCAGCAGTTTAGCGGGGCTCCAGAATTCACCCCTCCACTTT	CASSLAGLQNSPLHF
-	TRBV27	TRBJ2-7	-	TGTGCCAGCAATCCGCAGGGTAGGGGAAGCTACGAGCAGTACTTC	CASNPQGRGSYEQYF
TRBD1	TRBV10-1	TRBJ2-1	-	TGCGCCAGCACCGCGGACAGGATGCTTGAGCAGTTCTTC	CASTADRMLEQFF
TRBD2	TRBV11-3	TRBJ2-3	-	TGTGCCAGCAGCCCAACTAGCGGGGACCCTTATACGCAGTATTTT	CASSPTSGDPYTQYF
-	TRBV15	TRBJ2-5	-	TGTGCCACCAGCAGAGATTGGACAAGCCAAGAGACCCAGTACTTC	CATSRDWTSQETQYF
TRBD1	TRBV19	TRBJ2-2	-	TGTGCCAGTAGTACACAGACAGGGCGGACCGGGGAGCTGTTTTTT	CASSTQTGRTGELFF
-	TRBV30	TRBJ2-7	-	TGTGCCTGGAGTAGGGAGGGGGCATCCGCCTACGAGCAGTACTTC	CAWSREGASAYEQYF
-	TRBV7-9	TRBJ1-6	-	TGTGCCAGCAGCTTAGCCGGATGGGGCTCCTATAATTCACCCCTCCACTTT	CASSLAGWGSYNSPLHF
TRBD2	TRBV7-6	TRBJ2-5	-	TGTGCCAGCAGCTTGGCGGGAGGAGGTCAGGAGACCCAGTACTTC	CASSLAGGGQETQYF
-	TRBV4-1	TRBJ2-5	-	TGCGCCAGCAGCCAAGGGCGGACCCAGTACTTC	CASSQGRTQYF
-	TRBV18	TRBJ2-3	-	TGTGCCAGCTCACCGGGCCGCACAGATACGCAGTATTTT	CASSPGRTDTQYF
TRBD1	TRBV23-1	TRBJ2-7	-	TGCGCCAGCAGTCAAACGGGACAGGGCCCTTCTAGAAGCTCCTACGAGCAGTACTTC	CASSQTGQGPSRSSYEQYF
TRBD1	TRBV10-3	TRBJ1-5	-	TGTGCCATCAGTAAATTCCGGACAGGGGAATACAGCAATCAGCCCCAGCATTTT	CAISKFRTGEYSNQPQHF
-	TRBV5-4	TRBJ2-5	-	TGTGCCAGCAGCTTGGGGGGGCGAGGGAGTCAAGAGACCCAGTACTTC	CASSLGGRGSQETQYF
-	TRBV18	TRBJ2-6	-	TGTGCCAGCTCACCACTTTCCGCAGAGTACTCTGGGGCCAACGTCCTGACTTTC	CASSPLSAEYSGANVLTF
TRBD1	TRBV4-2	TRBJ1-2	-	TGTGCCAGCAGCCAAGAATGGGACAGGGGGCCCACTAACTATGGCTACACCTTC	CASSQEWDRGPTNYGYTF
-	TRBV10-3	TRBJ1-2	-	TGTGCCATCAGCCAAGGAGGGGCCAACTATGGCTACACCTTC	CAISQGGANYGYTF
-	TRBV20-1	TRBJ2-1	-	TGCAGTGCCGCCCCCATGGGTGAGCAGTTCTTC	CSAAPMGEQFF
-	TRBV6-1	TRBJ1-2	-	TGTGCCAGCAGTGATGTCTGGGGAAACTATGGCTACACCTTC	CASSDVWGNYGYTF
TRBD2	TRBV12-5	TRBJ2-5	-	TGTGCTAGTGGTTCGTCCGATCTAGCGGGCCAGTACTTC	CASGSSDLAGQYF
-	TRBV7-8	TRBJ1-1	-	TGTGCCAGCAGCTTACAAAGGGTGGCTTTCTTT	CASSLQRVAFF
-	TRBV4-3	TRBJ1-4	-	TGCGCCAGCAGCCGTGAAGGGGCAGGGGCGGGCGAAAAACTGTTTTTT	CASSREGAGAGEKLFF
-	TRBV10-2	TRBJ2-5	-	TGCGCCAGCAGCGCTGGGACTGCAGCTAGGGAGACCCAGTACTTC	CASSAGTAARETQYF
-	TRBV5-4	TRBJ2-5	few	TGTGCCAGCAGCTTGAACCAAGAGACCCAGTACTTC	CASSLNQETQYF
-	TRBV4-3	TRBJ2-4	-	TGCGCCAGCAGCCAAGATAGCCCCAGTAAGGGAAACATTCAGTACTTC	CASSQDSPSKGNIQYF
-	TRBV13	TRBJ2-7	-	TGTGCCAGCAGCCAGGGACCCGCCTCGGGCGAGCAGTACTTC	CASSQGPASGEQYF
-	TRBV5-1	TRBJ2-7	many	TGCGCCAGCCCAAGTTCCTACGAGCAGTACTTC	CASPSSYEQYF
TRBD1	TRBV7-9	TRBJ1-4	-	TGTGCCAGCAGCTTGGGCACAGGGGGGAGACTGTTTTTT	CASSLGTGGRLFF
-	TRBV5-6	TRBJ1-2	-	TGTGCCAGCAGCTTGGGGTCAGGGTTGCACTACACCTTC	CASSLGSGLHYTF
TRBD2	TRBV5-5	TRBJ2-5	-	TGTGCCAGCAGCCTTAGCGGGAATGAACAAGAGACCCAGTACTTC	CASSLSGNEQETQYF
-	TRBV10-3	TRBJ2-3	-	TGTGCCATCAGTGAGCCGGGGGTCGGGGTAACAGATACGCAGTATTTT	CAISEPGVGVTDTQYF
TRBD1	TRBV4-1	TRBJ2-1	-	TGCGCCAGCAGCAGAGGACAGGGGGCCTACAATGAGCAGTTCTTC	CASSRGQGAYNEQFF
-	TRBV5-1	TRBJ2-7	-	TGCGCCAGCAGCTTTGGAGGGGGCGATTTGTTCAACGAGCAGTACTTC	CASSFGGGDLFNEQYF
TRBD2	TRBV10-1	TRBJ2-3	-	TGCGCCAGCAGCGGAGGGGCTAGCGGAATCACAGATACGCAGTATTTT	CASSGGASGITDTQYF
-	TRBV27	TRBJ1-6	-	TGTGCCAGCAGTTTATCGGGTGGAGGATCACCCCTCCACTTT	CASSLSGGGSPLHF
-	TRBV10-3	TRBJ1-3	-	TGTGCCATCAGTGAGGACCCTCGCTCCGGAAACACCATATATTTT	CAISEDPRSGNTIYF
-	TRBV5-6	TRBJ2-3	-	TGTGCCAGCAGGGCGCCAGGGACAGATACGCAGTATTTT	CASRAPGTDTQYF
-	TRBV30	TRBJ1-1	few	TGTGCCTGGAGTGCTTTGGTCGTCCAAAGTGGGGCTTTCTTT	CAWSALVVQSGAFF
TRBD1	TRBV2	TRBJ2-7	-	TGTGCCAGCAGGCCGGGACAGAGCTCCTACGAGCAGTACTTC	CASRPGQSSYEQYF
-	TRBV7-9	TRBJ1-1	few	TGTGCCAGCAGTCCCGCGCAGGAGCTTCTCTTT	CASSPAQELLF
-	TRBV6-5	TRBJ2-7	-	TGTGCCAGCAGTATTAGACAGACACTTAAGTACGAGCAGTACTTC	CASSIRQTLKYEQYF
-	TRBV5-6	TRBJ1-2	-	TGTGCCAGCAGCTTGGTGGTCGGATCTAACTATGGCTACACCTTC	CASSLVVGSNYGYTF
TRBD1	TRBV2	TRBJ2-2	-	TGTGCCAGCCACCGCGGGACAGGGACCGGGGAGCTGTTTTTT	CASHRGTGTGELFF
-	TRBV6-9	TRBJ1-1	-	TGTGCCAGCAGTTATTGGAGACCGAACACTGAAGCTTTCTTT	CASSYWRPNTEAFF
-	TRBV18	TRBJ2-5	-	TGTGCCAGCTCCCGAAACTCCCAAGAGACCCAGTACTTC	CASSRNSQETQYF
-	TRBV4-3	TRBJ2-7	few	TGCGCCAGCAGCCAAGATGGCGAATACGAGCAGTACTTC	CASSQDGEYEQYF
TRBD1	TRBV15	TRBJ2-7	once	TGTGCCACCAGCAGATCCCGGGACAGGGTAGACGAGCAGTACTTC	CATSRSRDRVDEQYF